This TCR beta chain came from a study of cytomegalovirus exposure and HLA in healthy donors. This CDR3 region has 14 residues. Germline V gene sequence: CDR1 SGHVS, CDR2 FQNEAQ. With V trimmed by 5 bases and J by 7 bases, 8 bases remained unmatched. Generated by immunoSEQ multiplex PCR, the TCRdb table keeps only in-frame clones and is missing some. Of more than 130,000 clones listed, approximately 86% are singletons. This clone was seen once. The antigen is not known. Study observations and caveats: The tendency of first-cohort TCR clusters to co-occur in the 120 or so validation repertoires was the finding of a later analysis. Most TCR sequences were rare, but some public TCRs occurred in many donors.

From the roughly 110-subject validation cohort, which was separate from the roughly 630-subject first cohort, the donors were drawn. Sequencing was done on a sample of PBMCs. The V call is TRBV7-8, the J call TRBJ2-7, with 10 bases that match TRBD2. This TCR came from a woman aged 18-29 years in good health and CMV-seropositive. CDR3 amino acids: CASSLSLAGGEQYF. The CDR3 DNA reads as TGTGCCAGCAGCCTATCTTTAGCGGGGGGAGAGCAGTACTTC.